The rows below give T cell receptor beta chains drawn from one sample of a study of blood T cell repertoires in COVID-19. Here immunoSEQ multiplex PCR was the method, and the copy in TCRdb shows in-frame clones only, minus some. The table lists some 430,000 clones, 80% to 95% of them singletons. Sequenced material: PBMCs or T cells enriched from blood (not recorded which). The receptors come from a man between 18 and 29 years old who had recovered from COVID-19. Both conserved end residues are part of each CDR3. A D gene is named only where the DNA matches it firmly. Not every row has a clone size; where given, it reads once, few, many or a size class.

size: once
D: NA
J: TRBJ1-2
V: TRBV30
DNA: TGTGCCTGGAGTTCAACAGGGAGTGGCTACACCTTC
CDR3: CAWSSTGSGYTF

size: NA
D: NA
J: TRBJ1-1
V: TRBV11-3
DNA: TGTGCCAGCAGCCTACGGACTGGAGTAATGAACACTGAAGCTTTCTTT
CDR3: CASSLRTGVMNTEAFF

size: few
D: NA
J: TRBJ1-1
V: TRBV10-3
DNA: TGTGCCATCAGCCCCACCGGGACAGAAGCTTTCTTT
CDR3: CAISPTGTEAFF

size: NA
D: NA
J: TRBJ1-1
V: TRBV4-1
DNA: TGCGCCAGCAGCCCATCCCCAAGGGTGAGGGCTGAAGCTTTCTTT
CDR3: CASSPSPRVRAEAFF

size: NA
D: NA
J: TRBJ2-1
V: TRBV5-1
DNA: TGCGCCAGCAGCTTGGTTGTGACAGGCCTGGGGAATGAGCAGTTCTTC
CDR3: CASSLVVTGLGNEQFF

size: NA
D: NA
J: TRBJ1-2
V: TRBV1
DNA: TGCACCAGCAGCCAAGAAGGACAGCTGAGATATGGCTACACCTTC
CDR3: CTSSQEGQLRYGYTF

size: NA
D: TRBD2
J: TRBJ2-1
V: TRBV7-2
DNA: TGTGCCAGCAGCTTAGATGCGGGGGGCCACAATGAGCAGTTCTTC
CDR3: CASSLDAGGHNEQFF

size: NA
D: NA
J: TRBJ1-3
V: TRBV29-1
DNA: TGCAGCGTTGAAATAGGTGGGCTAAATCCCGGAAACACCATATATTTT
CDR3: CSVEIGGLNPGNTIYF

size: NA
D: NA
J: TRBJ2-7
V: TRBV5-1
DNA: TGCGCCAGCAGCATGACAGGAGACTACGAGCAGTACTTC
CDR3: CASSMTGDYEQYF

size: NA
D: TRBD2
J: TRBJ2-7
V: TRBV16
DNA: TGTGCCAGCAGCCCCCTAAACGGGGGGGCCGTTCCCGAGCAGTACTTC
CDR3: CASSPLNGGAVPEQYF

size: NA
D: NA
J: TRBJ2-1
V: TRBV7-2
DNA: TGTGCCAGCAGCTGGTTAGGGGAGGCCTACAATGAGCAGTTCTTC
CDR3: CASSWLGEAYNEQFF